This is a list of T cell receptor beta chains from one sample in a study of technical replicates of blood from a handful of donors. Using immunoSEQ multiplex PCR, the repertoire was profiled, and TCRdb retains in-frame clones only, with some absent. The sample has under 95,000 clones; approximately 94% are singletons. Material for sequencing was T cells isolated from PBMCs. The receptors shown here come from a human donor in good health. Each CDR3 is given with its conserved first and last residue. Each record gives: J gene, V gene, clone size, D gene, CDR3 DNA, CDR3 protein. D genes are given only for firm matches. Only some rows state a clone size, as once, few, many or a class for expanded clones.

j_gene: TRBJ2-7
v_gene: TRBV27
abundance: .
d_gene: .
CDR3nt: TGTGCCAGCAGTTTGCAGGGTCCCTACGAGCAGTACTTC
CDR3aa: CASSLQGPYEQYF

j_gene: TRBJ2-7
v_gene: TRBV18
abundance: .
d_gene: .
CDR3nt: TGTGCCAGCTCACCGGGGGCGCGAGCCTACGAGCAGTACTTC
CDR3aa: CASSPGARAYEQYF

j_gene: TRBJ2-2
v_gene: TRBV7-2
abundance: few
d_gene: TRBD2
CDR3nt: TGTGCCAGCAGCTTCGGACTAGCGGGAGCCGGGGAGCTGTTTTTT
CDR3aa: CASSFGLAGAGELFF

j_gene: TRBJ2-6
v_gene: TRBV2
abundance: .
d_gene: .
CDR3nt: TGTGCCACCCAAACAGGCTCTGGGGCCAACGTCCTGACTTTC
CDR3aa: CATQTGSGANVLTF

j_gene: TRBJ2-1
v_gene: TRBV11-2
abundance: few
d_gene: TRBD2
CDR3nt: TGTGCCAGCAGCCTTAGGACTAGCGGTTACAATGAGCAGTTCTTC
CDR3aa: CASSLRTSGYNEQFF

j_gene: TRBJ1-1
v_gene: TRBV19
abundance: .
d_gene: TRBD1
CDR3nt: TGTGCCACTAAAGGGGGCATGAACACTGAAGCTTTCTTT
CDR3aa: CATKGGMNTEAFF

j_gene: TRBJ1-5
v_gene: TRBV6-1
abundance: .
d_gene: .
CDR3nt: TGTGCCAGCAGTGAAGAGCCACAGGGTCAGCCCCAGCATTTT
CDR3aa: CASSEEPQGQPQHF

j_gene: TRBJ1-6
v_gene: TRBV11-2
abundance: .
d_gene: .
CDR3nt: TGTGCCAGCAGCTTCGACAGTTTCTCCTATAATTCACCCCTCCACTTT
CDR3aa: CASSFDSFSYNSPLHF

j_gene: TRBJ2-1
v_gene: TRBV7-9
abundance: once
d_gene: TRBD2
CDR3nt: TGTGCCAGCAGCTTGGGACTAGCGGGACCTTACAATGAGCAGTTCTTC
CDR3aa: CASSLGLAGPYNEQFF

j_gene: TRBJ1-2
v_gene: TRBV4-1
abundance: once
d_gene: .
CDR3nt: TGCGCCAGCAGCCCTTCGGGGGGGCTTGACAGAGAAATGCCTTTCTGGGGCTACACCTTC
CDR3aa: CASSPSGGLDREMPFWGYTF

j_gene: TRBJ1-1
v_gene: TRBV6-4
abundance: .
d_gene: .
CDR3nt: TGTGCCAGCAGCGAGCTTGCGGGCACTGAAGCTTTCTTT
CDR3aa: CASSELAGTEAFF

j_gene: TRBJ1-4
v_gene: TRBV19
abundance: .
d_gene: .
CDR3nt: TGTGCCAGTAGCCAGGTTTGGGGAGCGGGGGAAAAACTGTTTTTT
CDR3aa: CASSQVWGAGEKLFF

j_gene: TRBJ1-5
v_gene: TRBV11-2
abundance: .
d_gene: TRBD1
CDR3nt: TGTGCCAGCAGCTTGACAGGGGTCAATCAGCCCCAGCATTTT
CDR3aa: CASSLTGVNQPQHF

j_gene: TRBJ2-1
v_gene: TRBV11-2
abundance: once
d_gene: .
CDR3nt: TGTGCCAGCATTTCCCTAGCCCACAATGAGCAGTTCTTC
CDR3aa: CASISLAHNEQFF

j_gene: TRBJ1-1
v_gene: TRBV6-1
abundance: .
d_gene: .
CDR3nt: TGTGCCAGCATTCCCTTGAACACTGAAGCTTTCTTT
CDR3aa: CASIPLNTEAFF

j_gene: TRBJ2-7
v_gene: TRBV27
abundance: .
d_gene: .
CDR3nt: TGTGCCAGCAGTTTAAACAGGGCGCAGGTATACGAGCAGTACTTC
CDR3aa: CASSLNRAQVYEQYF

j_gene: TRBJ1-1
v_gene: TRBV7-9
abundance: .
d_gene: TRBD1
CDR3nt: TGTGCCAGCAGCCCTTCGGGCAGGGGGAGCACTGAAGCTTTCTTT
CDR3aa: CASSPSGRGSTEAFF

j_gene: TRBJ1-1
v_gene: TRBV20-1
abundance: few
d_gene: .
CDR3nt: TGCAGTGCTTCGAGGGTGACTGAAGCTTTCTTT
CDR3aa: CSASRVTEAFF

j_gene: TRBJ2-7
v_gene: TRBV7-9
abundance: once
d_gene: .
CDR3nt: TGTGCCAGCAGCTTCCGGGACACCCTCTACGAGCAGTACTTC
CDR3aa: CASSFRDTLYEQYF

j_gene: TRBJ2-3
v_gene: TRBV5-4
abundance: .
d_gene: .
CDR3nt: TGTGCCAGCAGCCCCTTCGGGCTAGCAGCAGATACGCAGTATTTT
CDR3aa: CASSPFGLAADTQYF

j_gene: TRBJ1-6
v_gene: TRBV30
abundance: .
d_gene: TRBD1
CDR3nt: TGTGCCTGGAGGGGGACAGCACCCATCTCCTATAATTCACCCCTCCACTTT
CDR3aa: CAWRGTAPISYNSPLHF

j_gene: TRBJ1-2
v_gene: TRBV5-1
abundance: .
d_gene: TRBD1
CDR3nt: TGCGCCAGCAGCTTCACAGGGGGAAGCTATGGCTACACCTTC
CDR3aa: CASSFTGGSYGYTF

j_gene: TRBJ2-7
v_gene: TRBV5-6
abundance: .
d_gene: TRBD1
CDR3nt: TGTGCCAGCAGCCTGGGACAGTCCTACGAGCAGTACTTC
CDR3aa: CASSLGQSYEQYF

j_gene: TRBJ1-1
v_gene: TRBV7-9
abundance: .
d_gene: .
CDR3nt: TGTGCCAGCAGCCTTTCGGGAGGGAACACTGAAGCTTTCTTT
CDR3aa: CASSLSGGNTEAFF

j_gene: TRBJ2-2
v_gene: TRBV2
abundance: .
d_gene: TRBD1
CDR3nt: TGTGCCAGCAGTGTACAATCGGACAGGGTTGGTACCGGGGAGCTGTTTTTT
CDR3aa: CASSVQSDRVGTGELFF

j_gene: TRBJ2-4
v_gene: TRBV18
abundance: .
d_gene: .
CDR3nt: TGTGCCAGCGAGGGCCGGATTAGCTTACCGAAAGCCAAAAACATTCAGTACTTC
CDR3aa: CASEGRISLPKAKNIQYF

j_gene: TRBJ2-2
v_gene: TRBV19
abundance: .
d_gene: .
CDR3nt: TGTGCCAGTAGTATCTCAGCGAACACCGGGGAGCTGTTTTTT
CDR3aa: CASSISANTGELFF

j_gene: TRBJ2-2
v_gene: TRBV29-1
abundance: .
d_gene: TRBD1
CDR3nt: TGCAGCGTTCGGACAGGGGGAACCGGGGAGCTGTTTTTT
CDR3aa: CSVRTGGTGELFF

j_gene: TRBJ2-2
v_gene: TRBV5-1
abundance: .
d_gene: TRBD1
CDR3nt: TGCGCCAGCAGCTTGGCGGGACAGGGGGCGAGCTTGCCCGGGGAGCTGTTTTTT
CDR3aa: CASSLAGQGASLPGELFF

j_gene: TRBJ1-1
v_gene: TRBV6-6
abundance: .
d_gene: .
CDR3nt: TGTGCCAGCAGTTCTGCGGGGACTGAAGCTTTCTTT
CDR3aa: CASSSAGTEAFF

j_gene: TRBJ1-4
v_gene: TRBV5-8
abundance: .
d_gene: .
CDR3nt: TGTGCCAGCAGCTTGGAATGGGGGGTTAATGAAAAACTGTTTTTT
CDR3aa: CASSLEWGVNEKLFF

j_gene: TRBJ2-7
v_gene: TRBV7-9
abundance: .
d_gene: TRBD2
CDR3nt: TGTGCCAGCAGTTGGGGACTAGACTCCTACGAGCAGTACTTC
CDR3aa: CASSWGLDSYEQYF

j_gene: TRBJ2-5
v_gene: TRBV5-1
abundance: .
d_gene: TRBD1
CDR3nt: TGCGCCAGCAGCGTCCCCGGGACAGAAGAGACCCAGTACTTC
CDR3aa: CASSVPGTEETQYF

j_gene: TRBJ2-1
v_gene: TRBV28
abundance: .
d_gene: .
CDR3nt: TGTGCCAGCAGTTTGTCCGGCCAGGGAAGGGGGAATGAGCAGTTCTTC
CDR3aa: CASSLSGQGRGNEQFF

j_gene: TRBJ2-2
v_gene: TRBV19
abundance: .
d_gene: TRBD2
CDR3nt: TGTGCCAGTAGTAACCCGCTAAGACTAGCGAAGAACACCGGGGAGCTGTTTTTT
CDR3aa: CASSNPLRLAKNTGELFF

j_gene: TRBJ1-1
v_gene: TRBV29-1
abundance: .
d_gene: .
CDR3nt: TGCAGCGTTAGGGGACTAACTGAAGCTTTCTTT
CDR3aa: CSVRGLTEAFF

j_gene: TRBJ2-1
v_gene: TRBV5-4
abundance: .
d_gene: TRBD2
CDR3nt: TGTGCCACCCCTCGGGAGGGGGGCAATGAGCAGTTCTTC
CDR3aa: CATPREGGNEQFF

j_gene: TRBJ1-1
v_gene: TRBV7-6
abundance: .
d_gene: .
CDR3nt: TGTGCCAGCAGCTTAGGGGCAGGGGCTGAAGCTTTCTTT
CDR3aa: CASSLGAGAEAFF

j_gene: TRBJ2-7
v_gene: TRBV11-2
abundance: .
d_gene: TRBD2
CDR3nt: TGTGCCAGCAGCTTAGAGGGACTAGCGGGAGAGATCGGGTACGAGCAGTACTTC
CDR3aa: CASSLEGLAGEIGYEQYF

j_gene: TRBJ2-1
v_gene: TRBV15
abundance: .
d_gene: TRBD1
CDR3nt: TGTGCCACCAGCGGCGGGACAGGGGGTCTCAACTCTAATGAGCAGTTCTTC
CDR3aa: CATSGGTGGLNSNEQFF

j_gene: TRBJ2-7
v_gene: TRBV19
abundance: .
d_gene: TRBD2
CDR3nt: TGTGCCAGTAGTTGGGGACTAGCGGGACCGCAGTACTTC
CDR3aa: CASSWGLAGPQYF

j_gene: TRBJ1-5
v_gene: TRBV30
abundance: .
d_gene: .
CDR3nt: TGTGCCTGGAGTGTACGGGCGGGTGAATATAGCAATCAGCCCCAGCATTTT
CDR3aa: CAWSVRAGEYSNQPQHF

j_gene: TRBJ1-1
v_gene: TRBV12-5
abundance: once
d_gene: .
CDR3nt: TGTGCTAGTGGTTTAAGGACAGAATCAAACACTGAAGCTTTCTTT
CDR3aa: CASGLRTESNTEAFF

j_gene: TRBJ1-6
v_gene: TRBV18
abundance: .
d_gene: .
CDR3nt: TGTGCCAGCTCACCAATAGGGACTTCCGTGATAATAAACCTAGATTCACCCCTCCACTTT
CDR3aa: CASSPIGTSVIINLDSPLHF

j_gene: TRBJ2-7
v_gene: TRBV7-9
abundance: .
d_gene: TRBD1
CDR3nt: TGTGCCAGCAGACAACCGGGACAGGGTTCCTACGAGCAGTACTTC
CDR3aa: CASRQPGQGSYEQYF

j_gene: TRBJ2-3
v_gene: TRBV11-2
abundance: .
d_gene: .
CDR3nt: TGTGCCAGCAGCTTCGGGACAATTCAGTATTTT
CDR3aa: CASSFGTIQYF

j_gene: TRBJ1-2
v_gene: TRBV6-6
abundance: .
d_gene: .
CDR3nt: TGTGCCAGCAGTTATCAGGGTAGAATGGGTCATGGCTACACCTTC
CDR3aa: CASSYQGRMGHGYTF

j_gene: TRBJ1-5
v_gene: TRBV28
abundance: .
d_gene: .
CDR3nt: TGTGCCAGCAGTTTGACAGACCGCAATCAGCCCCAGCATTTT
CDR3aa: CASSLTDRNQPQHF

j_gene: TRBJ2-1
v_gene: TRBV14
abundance: .
d_gene: .
CDR3nt: TGTGCCAGCAGCCAGGTCTACAGTACTAGGAATGAGCAGTTCTTC
CDR3aa: CASSQVYSTRNEQFF

j_gene: TRBJ1-5
v_gene: TRBV5-1
abundance: .
d_gene: .
CDR3nt: TGCGCCAGCAGCTTGGCCCCGGGGGGGAATCAGCCCCAGCATTTT
CDR3aa: CASSLAPGGNQPQHF